This TCR beta chain was recovered during a study of chemoradiotherapy in HPV16-positive cancers. Study-wide background: Functional T-cell assays on two HPV16-positive patients' cells defined candidate HPV-specific clones and common TCR motifs. Study-level points and caveats: Non-HPV-specific T cells did not expand in tumors during treatment, whereas candidate HPV-specific clones and E7-related motifs did.

In regard to this clone: What it binds is not known.

CDR1 SGHTA and CDR2 FQGNSA come from the germline V gene. There are 16 residues in the CDR3. Trimming stripped 1 base from V and 2 bases from J, with 13 bases between. TCRdb keeps only in-frame clones here, not all; method: immunoSEQ multiplex PCR. The sample has roughly 8,300 clones; roughly 79% are singletons. The chain links TRBV7-2 to TRBJ2-3, with no clear D. The sample was gathered from a patient who underwent chemoradiotherapy. The sequence came from a human donor with HPV-associated anogenital cancer. The CDR3 DNA reads as TGTGCCAGCAGCTTAGTCTTAGCTGCTTTCACAGATACGCAGTATTTT. Translation gives CASSLVLAAFTDTQYF.